The subject of this entry is one T cell receptor beta chain. Sequencing was performed with immunoSEQ multiplex PCR; in TCRdb, only in-frame clones are kept and a portion is missing. The sample includes more than 1,200,000 clones, about 98.5% seen only once; the top ten take under 0.45%. Trimming stripped 0 bases from V and 0 bases from J, with 13 bases between. Germline-derived CDR1 and CDR2 are SGHVS and FNYEAQ. The CDR3 has 17 amino acids. This sample stems from a study of shared clonotypes between healthy human individuals. Background on the study: Per donor, CD8 memory used one plate, CD8 naive used two, CD4 memory used three and CD4 naive used three.

The authors divided CD4+ cells into CD45RA+ naive and CD45RA-negative memory subsets. This TCR derives from a man younger than 40 in good health. Sequencing used naive CD4+ T cells sorted from blood. Subset: CD45RA+ positively selected. The chain is built from TRBV7-6 and TRBJ2-3; perhaps TRBD2 as D (5 bases). The CDR3 loop is CASSLARRERSTDTQYF. The CDR3 DNA sequence: TGTGCCAGCAGCTTAGCTCGTAGGGAGAGGAGCACAGATACGCAGTATTTT.